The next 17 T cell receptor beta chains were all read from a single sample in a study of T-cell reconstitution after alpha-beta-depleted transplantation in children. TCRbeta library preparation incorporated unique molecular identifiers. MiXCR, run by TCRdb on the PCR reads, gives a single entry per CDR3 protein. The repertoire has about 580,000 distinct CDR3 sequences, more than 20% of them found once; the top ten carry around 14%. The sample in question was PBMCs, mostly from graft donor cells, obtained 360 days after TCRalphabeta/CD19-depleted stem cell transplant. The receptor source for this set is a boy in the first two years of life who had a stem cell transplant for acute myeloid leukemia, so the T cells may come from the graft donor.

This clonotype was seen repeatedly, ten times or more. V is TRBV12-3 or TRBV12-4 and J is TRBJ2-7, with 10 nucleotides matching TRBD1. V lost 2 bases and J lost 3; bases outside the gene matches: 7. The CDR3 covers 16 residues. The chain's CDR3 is CASSLNPGQGNYEQYF. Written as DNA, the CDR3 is TGTGCCAGCAGTTTAAACCCGGGACAGGGGAACTACGAGCAGTACTTC.

CDR3 protein: CASSQVAGGDLATQYF. CDR3 sequence (DNA): TGCGCCAGCAGCCAAGTAGCGGGGGGCGACCTAGCTACGCAGTATTTT. The gene calls are TRBV4-3 and TRBJ2-3; 10 positions agree with TRBD2. The CDR3 length is 16 residues. V dropped 1 base and J dropped 8; count of bases not matched to a gene: 9. Germline-derived CDR1 and CDR2 are LGHNA and YSLEER.

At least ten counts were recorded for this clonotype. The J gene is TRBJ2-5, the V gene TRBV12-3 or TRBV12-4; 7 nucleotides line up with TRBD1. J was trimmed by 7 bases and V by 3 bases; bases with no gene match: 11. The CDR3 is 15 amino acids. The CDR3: CASSFQGQRYGTQYF. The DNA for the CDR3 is TGTGCCAGCAGTTTCCAGGGACAGCGCTATGGGACCCAGTACTTC.

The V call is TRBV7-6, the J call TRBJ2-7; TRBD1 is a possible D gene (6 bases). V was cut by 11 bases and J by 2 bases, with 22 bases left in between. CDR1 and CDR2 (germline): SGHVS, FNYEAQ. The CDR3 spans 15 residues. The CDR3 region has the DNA TGTGCCGCATCTAAATTAAGGACAGATACCTACGAGCAGTACGTC. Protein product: CAASKLRTDTYEQYV.

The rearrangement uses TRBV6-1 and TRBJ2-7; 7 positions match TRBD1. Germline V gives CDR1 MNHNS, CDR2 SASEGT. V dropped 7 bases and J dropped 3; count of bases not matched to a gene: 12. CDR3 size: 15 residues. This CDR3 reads CASTPGQARNYEQYF. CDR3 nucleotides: TGTGCCAGCACCCCCGGACAGGCTAGGAACTACGAGCAGTACTTC.

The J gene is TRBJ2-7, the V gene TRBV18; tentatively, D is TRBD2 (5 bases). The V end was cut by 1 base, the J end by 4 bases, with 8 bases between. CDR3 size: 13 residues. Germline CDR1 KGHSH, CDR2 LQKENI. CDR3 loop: CASSPRERYEQYF. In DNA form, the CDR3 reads TGTGCCAGCTCACCACGCGAGCGGTACGAGCAGTACTTC.

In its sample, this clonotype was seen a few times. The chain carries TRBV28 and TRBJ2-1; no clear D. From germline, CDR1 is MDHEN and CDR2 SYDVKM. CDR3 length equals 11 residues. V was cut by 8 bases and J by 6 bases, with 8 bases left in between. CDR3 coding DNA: TGTGCCAGCCGGACCTTCAATGAGCAGTTCTTC. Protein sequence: CASRTFNEQFF.

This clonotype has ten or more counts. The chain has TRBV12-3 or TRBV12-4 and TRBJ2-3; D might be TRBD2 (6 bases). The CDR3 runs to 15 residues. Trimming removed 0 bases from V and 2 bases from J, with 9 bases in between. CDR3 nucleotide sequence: TGTGCCAGCAGTTTAGCGGGGGGAACCACAGATACGCAGTATTTT. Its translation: CASSLAGGTTDTQYF.

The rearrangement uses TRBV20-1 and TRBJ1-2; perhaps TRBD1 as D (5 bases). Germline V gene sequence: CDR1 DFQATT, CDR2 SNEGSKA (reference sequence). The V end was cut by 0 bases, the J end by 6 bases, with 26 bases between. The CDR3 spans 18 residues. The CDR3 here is CSARDLRVVAEGKDGYTF. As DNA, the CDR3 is TGCAGTGCTAGAGATCTCCGGGTCGTGGCGGAGGGGAAGGATGGCTACACCTTC.

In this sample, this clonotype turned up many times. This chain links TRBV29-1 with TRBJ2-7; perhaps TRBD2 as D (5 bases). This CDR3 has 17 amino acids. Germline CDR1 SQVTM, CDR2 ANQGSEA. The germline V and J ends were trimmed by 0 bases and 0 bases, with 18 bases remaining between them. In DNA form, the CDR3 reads TGCAGCGTTGAAGATTACCGGCCGGGGTTCCCCTCCTACGAGCAGTACTTC. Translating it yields CSVEDYRPGFPSYEQYF.

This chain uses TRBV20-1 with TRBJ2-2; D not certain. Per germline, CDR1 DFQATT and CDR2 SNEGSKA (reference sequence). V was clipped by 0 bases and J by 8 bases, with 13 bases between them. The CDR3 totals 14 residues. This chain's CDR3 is CSARDLGVKGELFF. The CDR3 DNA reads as TGCAGTGCTAGAGATCTCGGTGTTAAAGGGGAGCTGTTTTTT.

CDR3 protein: CASSLSQFWGSSGNTIYF. For the CDR3, the DNA is TGTGCCAGCAGTTTAAGTCAATTTTGGGGATCCTCTGGAAACACCATATATTTT. The gene calls are TRBV28 and TRBJ1-3, with D hard to call. Trimming removed 2 bases at V and 0 bases at J, with 17 bases between. Germline CDR1 and CDR2: MDHEN and SYDVKM. The CDR3 runs 18 residues.

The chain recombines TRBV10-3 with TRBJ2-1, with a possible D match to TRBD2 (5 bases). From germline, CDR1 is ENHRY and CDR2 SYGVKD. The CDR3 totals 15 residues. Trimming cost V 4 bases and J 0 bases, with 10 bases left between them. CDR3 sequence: CAISVGLSSYNEQFF. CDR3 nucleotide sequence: TGTGCCATCAGTGTCGGACTCAGCTCCTACAATGAGCAGTTCTTC.

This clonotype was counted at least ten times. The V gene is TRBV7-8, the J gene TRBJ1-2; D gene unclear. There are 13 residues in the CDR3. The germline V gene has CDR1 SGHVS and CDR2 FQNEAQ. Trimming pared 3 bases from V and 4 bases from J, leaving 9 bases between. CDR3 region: CASSFRTSYGYTF. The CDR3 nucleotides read TGTGCCAGCAGCTTCAGAACGTCCTATGGCTACACCTTC. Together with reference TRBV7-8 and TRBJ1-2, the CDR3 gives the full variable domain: GAGVSQSPRYKVAKRGQDVALRCDPISGHVSLFWYQQALGQGPEFLTYFQNEAQLDKSGLPSDRFFAERPEGSVSTLKIQRTQQEDSAVYLCASSFRTSYGYTFGSGTRLTVV.

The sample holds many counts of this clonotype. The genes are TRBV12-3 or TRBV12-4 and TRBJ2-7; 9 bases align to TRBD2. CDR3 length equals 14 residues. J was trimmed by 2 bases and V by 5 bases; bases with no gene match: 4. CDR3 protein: CASSGSSGTYEQYF. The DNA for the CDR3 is TGTGCCAGCAGTGGTTCTAGCGGGACCTACGAGCAGTACTTC.

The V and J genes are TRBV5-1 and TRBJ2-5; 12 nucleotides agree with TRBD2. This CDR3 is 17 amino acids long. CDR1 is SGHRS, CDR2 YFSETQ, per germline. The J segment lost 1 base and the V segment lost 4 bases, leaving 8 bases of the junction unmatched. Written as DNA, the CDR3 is TGCGCCAGCAGCGCCGCCGGGACTAGCGGGTCCCAAGAGACCCAGTACTTC. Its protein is CASSAAGTSGSQETQYF.

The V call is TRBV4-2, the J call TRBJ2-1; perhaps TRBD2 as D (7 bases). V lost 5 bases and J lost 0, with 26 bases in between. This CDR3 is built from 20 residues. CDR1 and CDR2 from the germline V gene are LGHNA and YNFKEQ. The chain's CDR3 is CASSNPLRGAPLGSYNEQFF. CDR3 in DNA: TGTGCCAGCAGCAACCCCTTACGGGGGGCACCATTGGGCTCCTACAATGAGCAGTTCTTC.